This T cell receptor beta chain originates from a study of blood T cell repertoires in COVID-19 (dated by TCRdb to the early 2020s). Some background on the complete study: Samples covering the acute and convalescent phases of COVID-19 were provided by collaborators in the United States, Italy and Spain. The material from the prospective study consisted of cDNA or gDNA derived from T cells, B-cell-depleted T cells, or PBMCs. The dataset comprised deeply sampled blood TCRbeta repertoires from subjects exposed to, actively infected with, or recovered from COVID-19. The repertoires were made available in a free public database intended to serve as a resource for research on the immune response to SARS-CoV-2. The samples were drawn from the first 160 participants of the ongoing ImmuneRACE study and from 1,254 subjects provided by 6 global collaborators. The sample metadata nearly always contained a de-identified subject ID, COVID-19 status, age in years and sex. HLA class I and class II types, where available, came from metadata supplied by the sample provider rather than from assay-based typing. Overall study outcomes, separate from this receptor: The quantity of clinical and demographic metadata differed by source and by participant and was supplied without curation.

TCRbeta CDR3 regions were amplified from genomic DNA using the immunoSEQ Assay, a bias-controlled multiplex PCR. The authors' analysis ran thus. Nucleated cell counts per sample were estimated from amplification of reference gene primers within the assay. To quantify the absolute abundance of each unique TCRbeta CDR3 rearrangement, sequence reads were collapsed and filtered. Productive Simpson clonality was computed per sample as the square root of Simpson's diversity index over productive rearrangements. In its TCRdb copy, this immuneACCESS table keeps in-frame sequences only and misses some clones. Where compared with another copy, unresolved V genes explain less than half of these, and the others have no known cause. The DNA gave D and trimming, while V, J and clone size come from that table. Here the sample has roughly 420,000 clones; 88% occur a single time. Approximately 1% of the sample goes to the ten largest clones.

A word on this clone: No antigen is known for it. Base quality data are lacking; no much larger clone is found one base away.

Enrolling through a virtual design, the prospective study's participants ranged in age from roughly 18 to 89 years and lived across some 23 United States geographic areas. Cohort assignment in the prospective study relied on participant-reported clinical history from a screening survey and a study questionnaire. In the prospective study, mobile phlebotomists collected whole blood, serum and a nasopharyngeal or oropharyngeal swab from each participant. Over a roughly 2-month period, participants in the prospective study had the option of providing additional blood draws and questionnaires. Before DNA extraction, blood samples from the prospective study were shipped at room temperature or frozen. Taken from the germline V gene, the CDR1 and CDR2 loops are SGHDT and YYEEEE. V sheds 7 bases and J sheds 0 bases, leaving 20 bases between their ends. The CDR3 runs 18 residues from the cysteine to the phenylalanine. The kept DNA is CDR3 alone, 54 bases in frame from the first base.

The rearranged segments are TRBV5-6 and TRBJ2-6; the D gene cannot be resolved reliably. Sequencing was done on a sample of PBMCs or T cells enriched from blood (not recorded which). The sequence came from a woman between 25 and 40 years old with acute COVID-19. CDR3 region: CASSSDAGTLSGANVLTF. Here is the DNA: TGTGCCAGCTCCTCCGATGCAGGCACTCTCTCTGGGGCCAACGTCCTGACTTTC.